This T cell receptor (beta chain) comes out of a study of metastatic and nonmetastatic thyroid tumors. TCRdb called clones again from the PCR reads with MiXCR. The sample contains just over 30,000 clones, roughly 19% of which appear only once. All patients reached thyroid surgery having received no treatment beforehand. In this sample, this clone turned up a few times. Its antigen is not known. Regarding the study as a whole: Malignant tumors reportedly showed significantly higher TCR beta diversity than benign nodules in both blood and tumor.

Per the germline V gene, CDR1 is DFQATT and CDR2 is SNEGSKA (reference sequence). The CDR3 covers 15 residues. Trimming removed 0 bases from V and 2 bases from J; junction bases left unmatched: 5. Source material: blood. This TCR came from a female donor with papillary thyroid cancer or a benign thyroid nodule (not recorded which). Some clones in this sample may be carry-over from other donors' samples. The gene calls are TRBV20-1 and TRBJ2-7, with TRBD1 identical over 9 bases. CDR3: CSAREGTGYTYEQYF. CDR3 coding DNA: TGCAGTGCTAGAGAGGGGACAGGGTACACCTACGAGCAGTACTTC.